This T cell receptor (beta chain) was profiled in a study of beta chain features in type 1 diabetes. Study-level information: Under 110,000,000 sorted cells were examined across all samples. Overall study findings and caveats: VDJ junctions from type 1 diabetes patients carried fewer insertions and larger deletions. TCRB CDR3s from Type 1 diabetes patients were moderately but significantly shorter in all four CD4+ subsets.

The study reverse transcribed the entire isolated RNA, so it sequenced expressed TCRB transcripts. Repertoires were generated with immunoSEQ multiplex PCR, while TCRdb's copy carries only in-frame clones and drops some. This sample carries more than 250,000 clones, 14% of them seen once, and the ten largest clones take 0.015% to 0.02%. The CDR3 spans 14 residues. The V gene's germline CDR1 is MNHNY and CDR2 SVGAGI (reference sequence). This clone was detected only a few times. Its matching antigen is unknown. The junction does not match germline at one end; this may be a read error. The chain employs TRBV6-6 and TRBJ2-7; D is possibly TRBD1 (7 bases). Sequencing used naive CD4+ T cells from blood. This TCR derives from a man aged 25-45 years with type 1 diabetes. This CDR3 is CASRLGGGSNEQYF. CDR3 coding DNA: TGTGCCAGCAGGCTTGGAGGGGGCTCCAACGAGCAGTACTTC.